Below, 18 T cell receptor beta chains from the same sample are listed, as sequenced in a study of T cell clonotyping in hematopoietic cell transplantation. Sequencing used immunoSEQ multiplex PCR; TCRdb keeps in-frame clones, though not all of them. The sample consists of roughly 9,000 clones, roughly 87% of them appearing once. Time point described: recipient sample about 28 days before transplant, after cytoreduction. The input for sequencing was peripheral blood mononuclear cells, taken before stem cell transplant. The receptors come from a woman aged 55-69 years with acute myeloid leukemia. Some clones in this sample may be carry-over from other donors' samples.

The chain uses TRBV28 and TRBJ1-5; 7 bases map to TRBD1. The CDR3 runs 17 residues. V dropped 6 bases and J dropped 1; count of bases not matched to a gene: 12. The V gene's germline CDR1 is MDHEN and CDR2 SYDVKM. The DNA for the CDR3 is TGTGCCAGCAGACCGACAGGGTTGCGATCGAGCAATCAGCCCCAGCATTTT. Translating gives CASRPTGLRSSNQPQHF.

The chain has TRBV7-8 and TRBJ2-7; D not certain. The V end was cut by 1 base, the J end by 3 bases, with 10 bases between. CDR3 size: 14 residues. Looked up from germline, CDR1 is SGHVS and CDR2 is FQNEAQ. The CDR3, as DNA: TGTGCCAGCAGCTTAGTGAGCAGCAGCTACGAGCAGTACTTC. Its translation is CASSLVSSSYEQYF.

J is TRBJ2-5 and V is TRBV27, with D maybe TRBD1 (5 bases). V was pared by 6 bases and J by 1 base, with 9 bases between. The length of the CDR3 is 13 residues. Per germline, CDR1 MNHEY and CDR2 SMNVEV (reference sequence). CDR3 in amino acids: CASSEQAQETQYF. The CDR3 DNA follows: TGTGCCAGCAGCGAACAGGCCCAAGAGACCCAGTACTTC.

V and J are TRBV6-6 and TRBJ2-1; D may correspond to TRBD1 or TRBD2 (6 bases each). Germline V gives CDR1 MNHNY, CDR2 SVGAGI (reference sequence). This CDR3 has 14 residues. V was cut by 4 bases and J by 6 bases, with 13 bases left in between. CDR3 bases: TGTGCCAGCAGTTGGACGCGGGACACCAATGAGCAGTTCTTC. This gives the protein CASSWTRDTNEQFF.

This clone was picked up one time. The chain joins TRBV7-8 to TRBJ2-1; the match to TRBD2 covers 8 bases. Germline lookup yields CDR1 SGHVS and CDR2 FQNEAQ. The CDR3 runs to 14 residues. The trim removed 0 bases at V and 9 bases at J, leaving 4 bases unmatched. The CDR3 DNA reads as TGTGCCAGCAGCTTAGCAGGGGCGGGAGGTGAGCAGTTCTTC. Amino acids: CASSLAGAGGEQFF.

The gene calls are TRBV4-3 and TRBJ2-3, with 11 bases aligning to TRBD2. This CDR3 is built from 17 residues. Per the germline V gene, CDR1 is LGHNA and CDR2 is YSLEER. The trim removed 0 bases at V and 8 bases at J, leaving 10 bases unmatched. The CDR3 here is CASSQDRKTSGKGTQYF. The CDR3 coding sequence is TGCGCCAGCAGCCAAGATCGTAAGACTAGCGGGAAAGGTACGCAGTATTTT.

The rearrangement joins TRBV27 to TRBJ1-5; TRBD1 matches 10 bases. Germline V gene data show CDR1 as MNHEY and CDR2 as SMNVEV (reference sequence). This CDR3 spans 18 amino acids. V was pared by 6 bases and J by 0 bases, with 11 bases of the junction left unmatched. The CDR3 region has the DNA TGTGCCAGCAGAGAGACAGGGGGCCAGGGGTATAGCAATCAGCCCCAGCATTTT. Encoded protein: CASRETGGQGYSNQPQHF.

The genes are TRBV25-1 and TRBJ2-6; 7 nucleotides line up with TRBD2. The CDR3 extends over 16 amino acids. The ends lost 3 bases at V and 2 bases at J; junction bases unmatched: 4. Germline CDR1 and CDR2: MGHDK and SYGVNS. The CDR3 DNA follows: TGTGCCAGCAGTGACCTGGGGGGGGCTGGGGCCAACGTCCTGACTTTC. It specifies CASSDLGGAGANVLTF. The variable domain in full, with the rest retrieved from reference TRBV25-1 and TRBJ2-6, is EADIYQTPRYLVIGTGKKITLECSQTMGHDKMYWYQQDPGMELHLIHYSYGVNSTEKGDLSSESTVSRIRTEHFPLTLESARPSHTSQYLCASSDLGGAGANVLTFGAGSRLTVL.

The chain couples TRBV10-1 to TRBJ2-5; 9 positions agree with TRBD1. The CDR3 is 15 residues long. CDR1 WNHNN and CDR2 SYGVQD come from the germline V gene (reference sequence). The V and J ends lost 5 bases and 1 base, in that order; junction bases with no gene match: 5. CDR3 residues: CASSSTGGTQETQYF. CDR3 DNA: TGCGCCAGCAGTTCGACAGGGGGTACCCAAGAGACCCAGTACTTC.

The chain combines TRBV25-1 with TRBJ1-3; D might be TRBD1 (5 bases). Germline CDR1 reads MGHDK; CDR2 reads SYGVNS. The germline V and J ends were trimmed by 2 bases and 6 bases, with 11 bases remaining between them. The CDR3 is made up of 14 amino acids. CDR3 nucleotides: TGTGCCAGCAGTGAACTGGGACTCGTAAACACCATATATTTT. This translates into CASSELGLVNTIYF.

This clone appeared a single time. This rearrangement joins TRBV6-5 to TRBJ2-7; D is unclear. CDR3 length: 15 residues. From germline, CDR1 is MNHEY and CDR2 SVGAGI. V lost 6 bases and J 0 bases, leaving 15 bases between the germline ends. The CDR3 spells CASRARLAGSYEQYF. DNA of the CDR3: TGTGCCAGCAGGGCCCGGTTGGCAGGCTCCTACGAGCAGTACTTC.

The chain recombines TRBV5-1 with TRBJ2-7, with 7 bases matching TRBD1. Germline lookup yields CDR1 SGHRS and CDR2 YFSETQ. Germline trimming cut 0 bases from V and 3 bases from J; bases unmatched to any gene: 12. This CDR3 has 17 amino acids. CDR3 residues: CASSLAELGRGFYEQYF. In DNA, the CDR3 is TGCGCCAGCAGCTTGGCCGAATTAGGCAGGGGGTTCTACGAGCAGTACTTC.

The CDR3 reads CASSSTSGSDEQFF. In DNA, the CDR3 is TGTGCCAGCAGTTCGACTAGCGGGAGCGATGAGCAGTTCTTC. The V and J genes are TRBV6-4 and TRBJ2-1, with 12 positions matching TRBD2. The CDR3 totals 14 residues. Unmatched junction bases numbered 4, after V lost 5 bases and J lost 8 bases. In germline, CDR1 is MRHNA, CDR2 SNTAGT.

The chain couples TRBV5-1 to TRBJ1-1; D perhaps matches TRBD1 (5 bases). Germline V gene lookup returns CDR1 SGHRS and CDR2 YFSETQ. Trimming took off 2 bases at V and 1 base at J, with 12 bases between the two ends. This CDR3 has 15 amino acids. The CDR3 DNA reads TGCGCCAGCAGCTTAGGCAGGGTTTCGAACACTGAAGCTTTCTTT. This translates into CASSLGRVSNTEAFF.

The chain couples TRBV7-3 to TRBJ2-2, with TRBD2 as a possible D gene (6 bases). The CDR3 is 16 residues long. Germline-derived CDR1 and CDR2 are SGHTA and FQGTGA. V shed 1 base and J shed 0 bases, with 9 bases lying between them. CDR3 sequence reads: CASSLMGGANTGELFF. The CDR3 nucleotides are TGTGCCAGCAGCTTAATGGGGGGAGCGAACACCGGGGAGCTGTTTTTT.

The V and J genes are TRBV18 and TRBJ1-5; D gene unclear. V shed 2 bases and J shed 5 bases, with 7 bases lying between them. This CDR3 contains 13 residues. From germline, CDR1 is KGHSH and CDR2 LQKENI. The CDR3 reads CASSPELDQPQHF. The CDR3 region has the DNA TGTGCCAGCTCACCAGAGCTCGATCAGCCCCAGCATTTT.

The genes are TRBV5-6 and TRBJ2-3, with D unclear. The V and J ends lost 6 bases and 0 bases respectively, with 8 bases between them. This CDR3 region has 13 residues. The germline V gene encodes CDR1 SGHDT and CDR2 YYEEEE. The CDR3 nucleotides read TGTGCCAGCAACCGACCGAGCACAGATACGCAGTATTTT. Residues: CASNRPSTDTQYF.

V usage is TRBV7-8 and J usage is TRBJ1-2; D remains unclear. The CDR3 sequence is 14 residues long. Germline V gives CDR1 SGHVS, CDR2 FQNEAQ. V lost 1 base, J lost 1 base, and 7 bases lay in between. The CDR3 nucleotides read TGTGCCAGCAGCTTAGATCGCTTTAACTATGGCTACACCTTC. It translates to CASSLDRFNYGYTF.